This TCR beta chain was found in a study of blood T cell repertoires in COVID-19. For the study at large: PBMCs, B-cell-depleted T cells, or T cells provided the cDNA or gDNA that made up the material.

Original processing methods: Estimates of nucleated cell counts were drawn from the amplification of reference gene primers. Method: immunoSEQ multiplex PCR; TCRdb's copy keeps in-frame clones and lacks some. V, J and clone size are taken as reported in that table, and D and trimming were inferred from the DNA itself. The sample comprises some 99,000 clones, approximately 84% of which are singletons, and about 10% rests with the top ten. This CDR3 region has 16 residues. The V and J ends lost 0 bases and 3 bases, in that order; junction bases with no gene match: 4. Germline CDR1 and CDR2: SGHAT and FQNNGV.

The genes are TRBV11-2 and TRBJ2-7; 11 nucleotides match TRBD2. Sample: peripheral blood. The source is a woman of 80 years or more with acute or convalescent COVID-19. This CDR3 reads CASSLDSGGVVYEQYF. In DNA, the CDR3 is TGTGCCAGCAGCTTAGATAGCGGGGGGGTGGTCTACGAGCAGTACTTC.